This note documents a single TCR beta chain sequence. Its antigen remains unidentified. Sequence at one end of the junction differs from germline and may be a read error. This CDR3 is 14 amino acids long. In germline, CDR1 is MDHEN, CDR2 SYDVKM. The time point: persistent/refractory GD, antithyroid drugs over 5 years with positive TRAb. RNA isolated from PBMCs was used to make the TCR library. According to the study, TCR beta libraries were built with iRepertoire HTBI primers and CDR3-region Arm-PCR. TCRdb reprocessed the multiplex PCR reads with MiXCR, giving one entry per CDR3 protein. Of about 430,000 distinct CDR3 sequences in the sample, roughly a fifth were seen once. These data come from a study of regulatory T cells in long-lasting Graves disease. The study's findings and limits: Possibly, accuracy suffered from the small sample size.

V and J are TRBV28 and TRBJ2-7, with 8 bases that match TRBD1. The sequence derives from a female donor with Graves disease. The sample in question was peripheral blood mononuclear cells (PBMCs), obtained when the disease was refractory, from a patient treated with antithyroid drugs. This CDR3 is CASSLAGGSYERYF. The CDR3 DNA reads TGTGCCAGCAGTTTAGCAGGGGGCAGCTACGAGCGGTACTTC.